What follows are 31 T cell receptor beta chains derived from one specimen sequenced in a study of blood T cell repertoires in COVID-19 (dated by TCRdb to the early 2020s). Preparation of the library involved the immunoSEQ multiplex PCR assay. TCRdb limited this immuneACCESS table to in-frame rearrangements with V and J called. A share of clones is missing; checked studies link under half to unresolved V genes, and the rest is unexplained. This sample has approximately 210,000 clones in its table, and almost 85% of those were observed once. Of the sample, more than 10% falls within the top ten clones. Sequencing used peripheral blood. The receptors were sampled from a woman between 35 and 50 years old with acute or convalescent COVID-19.

This rearrangement joins TRBV19 to TRBJ1-5; no clear D gene. Trimming pared 1 base from V and 1 base from J, leaving 11 bases between. Germline CDR1 is LNHDA and CDR2 is SQIVND (reference sequence). This CDR3 contains 16 residues. CDR3 sequence: CASSIVTPQSNQPQHF. In DNA, the CDR3 is TGTGCCAGTAGTATAGTTACCCCGCAGAGCAATCAGCCCCAGCATTTT.

CDR3 protein: CSVGRQGAANEKLFF. The DNA for the CDR3 is TGCAGCGTCGGTAGACAGGGGGCGGCTAATGAAAAACTGTTTTTT. This chain connects TRBV29-1 to TRBJ1-4, with 10 nucleotides matching TRBD1. After removal of 6 bases from V and 3 bases from J, the junction contained 7 bases not matched to a gene. Germline V CDR1 and CDR2: SQVTM, ANQGSEA. The CDR3 length is 15 residues.

The chain is built from TRBV27 and TRBJ1-6; perhaps TRBD1 as D (6 bases). Germline V gene data show CDR1 as MNHEY and CDR2 as SMNVEV (reference sequence). The CDR3 totals 20 residues. V was clipped by 2 bases and J by 0 bases, with 20 bases between them. In DNA form, the CDR3 reads TGTGCCAGCAGTTTAGATCCGTACAGGGAAGGTGGCTCCTATAATTCACCCCTCCACTTT. Encoded protein: CASSLDPYREGGSYNSPLHF.

A few counts support this clone. The chain carries TRBV6-6 and TRBJ2-1; D call uncertain. This CDR3 comprises 12 residues. Deletions cut 8 bases from V and 6 bases from J, with 11 bases between. Germline V gene sequence: CDR1 MNHNY, CDR2 SVGAGI (reference sequence). As DNA, the CDR3 is TGTGCCAGCGAATCGGGTAGCAATGAGCAGTTCTTC. Translating it yields CASESGSNEQFF.

This chain links TRBV7-8 with TRBJ1-4; 9 positions agree with TRBD1. With 1 base clipped from V and 11 bases from J, the junction kept 11 bases outside the gene matches. Germline assignment: CDR1 SGHVS and CDR2 FQNEAQ. This CDR3 comprises 16 residues. The chain's CDR3 is CASSLDSGTGRQKLFF. The DNA for the CDR3 is TGTGCCAGCAGCTTAGACTCCGGGACAGGGAGGCAGAAACTGTTTTTT.

The chain links TRBV30 to TRBJ2-5, with 7 bases identical to TRBD1. V was pared by 2 bases and J by 5 bases, with 5 bases of the junction left unmatched. Germline lookup yields CDR1 GTSNPN and CDR2 SVGIG (reference sequence). The CDR3 has 13 amino acids. CDR3 residues: CAWSYDRVETQYF. The CDR3 DNA reads TGTGCCTGGAGTTACGACAGGGTGGAGACCCAGTACTTC.

The chain uses TRBV24-1 and TRBJ2-1; perhaps TRBD1 as D (5 bases). The germline gives CDR1 KGHDR, CDR2 SFDVKD. Between the trimmed V and J ends, which lost 3 bases and 0 bases, there was a span of 11 bases. The CDR3 sequence is 16 residues long. DNA of the CDR3: TGTGCCACCAGTGATAGACAGTTGAGCTCCTACAATGAGCAGTTCTTC. It translates to CATSDRQLSSYNEQFF.

The chain links TRBV15 to TRBJ1-1; possibly TRBD1 for D (6 bases). Germline values: CDR1 LNHNV, CDR2 YYDKDF (reference sequence). The ends were cut back, 0 bases at V and 4 bases at J, with 9 bases in the middle. The CDR3 is 14 amino acids. CDR3 sequence: CATSRDGTLTEAFF. The CDR3 bases are TGTGCCACCAGCAGAGATGGGACACTCACTGAAGCTTTCTTT.

The chain employs TRBV5-6 and TRBJ1-4, with D perhaps matching TRBD1 (5 bases). With 0 bases removed from V and 8 bases from J, the gap between germline ends came to 14 bases. The CDR3 is 15 residues long. Germline CDR1 reads SGHDT; CDR2 reads YYEEEE. DNA of the CDR3: TGTGCCAGCAGCTTGGCCGGGCAGGGAAAGGAAAAACTGTTTTTT. Translation: CASSLAGQGKEKLFF. Drawing the rest from reference TRBV5-6 and TRBJ1-4, the complete variable domain is DAGVTQSPTHLIKTRGQQVTLRCSPKSGHDTVSWYQQALGQGPQFIFQYYEEEERQRGNFPDRFSGHQFPNYSSELNVNALLLGDSALYLCASSLAGQGKEKLFFGSGTQLSVL.

In the case of this clone: The junction departs from the called germline gene at one end, perhaps through a read error. V gene TRBV19 combines with J gene TRBJ2-2; 9 positions match TRBD1. The germline V gene encodes CDR1 LNHDA and CDR2 SQIVND (reference sequence). This CDR3 is built from 15 residues. The CDR3 DNA follows: TGTGCCAGTACCGGGGACAGGGCGAAGACCGGGGAGCTGTTTTTT. Translated, it gives CASTGDRAKTGELFF. Looking up the rest from reference TRBV19 and TRBJ2-2 gives the full variable domain: DGGITQSPKYLFRKEGQNVTLSCEQNLNHDAMYWYRQDPGQGLRLIYYSQIVNDFQKGDIAEGYSVSREKKESFPLTVTSAQKNPTAFYLCASTGDRAKTGELFFGEGSRLTVL.

The J gene is TRBJ2-7, the V gene TRBV7-2; 8 nucleotides match TRBD1. Per the germline V gene, CDR1 is SGHTA and CDR2 is FQGNSA. The CDR3 sequence is 13 residues long. The junction had 4 bases not matched to a gene; V was cut back by 3 bases and J by 6 bases. Here the CDR3 reads CASSLDRVREQYF. DNA for the CDR3: TGTGCCAGCAGCTTGGACAGGGTTCGCGAGCAGTACTTC. The full variable domain, its missing parts supplied by reference TRBV7-2 and TRBJ2-7, is GAGVSQSPSNKVTEKGKDVELRCDPISGHTALYWYRQSLGQGLEFLIYFQGNSAPDKSGLPSDRFSAERTGGSVSTLTIQRTQQEDSAVYLCASSLDRVREQYFGPGTRLTVT.

The CDR3 is CATSRDGGVQANYGYTF. The CDR3 coding sequence is TGTGCCACCAGCAGAGATGGCGGGGTCCAAGCTAACTATGGCTACACCTTC. The V and J genes are TRBV15 and TRBJ1-2, with D hard to call. This CDR3 spans 17 amino acids. In germline, CDR1 is LNHNV, CDR2 YYDKDF (reference sequence). V was cut by 0 bases and J by 0 bases, with 14 bases left in between.

The V gene is TRBV30, the J gene TRBJ1-1; weak D call: TRBD1 (6 bases). Germline CDR1 reads GTSNPN; CDR2 reads SVGIG (reference sequence). Between the trimmed V and J ends, which lost 2 bases and 0 bases, there was a span of 10 bases. The CDR3 has 14 amino acids. CDR3 region: CAWSTGSVNTEAFF. The CDR3 coding sequence is TGTGCCTGGAGTACAGGGAGCGTGAACACTGAAGCTTTCTTT. Variable domain in full (rest from reference TRBV30 and TRBJ1-1): SQTIHQWPATLVQPVGSPLSLECTVEGTSNPNLYWYRQAAGRGLQLLFYSVGIGQISSEVPQNLSASRPQDRQFILSSKKLLLSDSGFYLCAWSTGSVNTEAFFGQGTRLTVV.

The genes are TRBV27 and TRBJ2-2, with D perhaps TRBD2 (5 bases). CDR1 is MNHEY and CDR2 is SMNVEV in the germline V gene (reference sequence). The V gene lost 2 bases and the J gene lost 6 bases, with 7 bases spanning the gap. The CDR3 consists of 13 residues. This CDR3 is CASSLAGPGELFF. The CDR3 nucleotides are TGTGCCAGCAGTTTAGCGGGCCCCGGGGAGCTGTTTTTT.

Only a few counts were recorded for this clone. The rearrangement links TRBV4-1 to TRBJ2-7; D gene uncertain. CDR3 size: 16 residues. Germline V gene lookup returns CDR1 MGHRA and CDR2 YSYEKL. The V and J ends lost 1 base and 0 bases respectively, with 13 bases between them. Written as DNA, the CDR3 is TGCGCCAGCAGCCAAGCCCCAGGCGCCAACTCCTACGAGCAGTACTTC. Translation gives CASSQAPGANSYEQYF.

The genes are TRBV2 and TRBJ2-7; 8 bases fit TRBD1. This CDR3 spans 12 amino acids. Trimming removed 7 bases from V and 4 bases from J; junction bases left unmatched: 3. The V gene's germline CDR1 is SNHLY and CDR2 FYNNEI. The CDR3 reads CASNRGLYEQYF. CDR3 DNA sequence: TGTGCCAGCAACAGGGGGTTGTACGAGCAGTACTTC. The variable domain in full, with the rest retrieved from reference TRBV2 and TRBJ2-7, is EPEVTQTPSHQVTQMGQEVILRCVPISNHLYFYWYRQILGQKVEFLVSFYNNEISEKSEIFDDQFSVERPDGSNFTLKIRSTKLEDSAMYFCASNRGLYEQYFGPGTRLTVT.

The rearrangement joins TRBV2 to TRBJ1-1; possibly TRBD1 for D (5 bases). Germline CDR1 reads SNHLY; CDR2 reads FYNNEI. The CDR3 totals 16 residues. Trimming left V 2 bases short and J 4 bases short, with 17 bases between. The DNA for the CDR3 is TGTGCCAGCAGTGAATCCGTGCCGGGGGTGGCCACTGAAGCTTTCTTT. Encoded protein: CASSESVPGVATEAFF.

Note on this clone: Germline is not matched at one junction end, which may reflect a read error. The rearrangement links TRBV28 to TRBJ2-2, with 9 bases that match TRBD1. Germline CDR1 MDHEN, CDR2 SYDVKM. The CDR3 has 16 residues. This CDR3 is CASSKDRGGLSGKLFF. The CDR3 nucleotides read TGTGCCAGCAGTAAAGACAGGGGGGGGTTGTCCGGGAAGCTGTTTTTT.

The chain recombines TRBV5-1 with TRBJ2-1, with 11 bases fitting TRBD2. V lost 1 base to trimming and J lost 9 bases; unmatched junction nucleotides: 3. In germline, CDR1 is SGHRS, CDR2 YFSETQ. The CDR3 is 14 amino acids. CDR3 DNA: TGCGCCAGCAGCTTGACCACTAGCGGGAGTGAGCAGTTCTTC. This encodes CASSLTTSGSEQFF.

In its sample, this clone was seen once. The chain has TRBV19 and TRBJ1-2; the D gene is possibly TRBD1 (5 bases). Trimming stripped 3 bases from V and 6 bases from J, with 11 bases between. CDR3 length: 13 amino acids. Germline V lookup: CDR1 LNHDA, CDR2 SQIVND (reference sequence). In nucleotides, the CDR3 is TGTGCCAGTAGTATCGGCAGGGCTGATGGCTACACCTTC. This translates into CASSIGRADGYTF.

This clone appeared a few times. CDR3 sequence (DNA): TGTGCCAGCAGCGTAGGGTCAGGGGCAAATCAGCCCCAGCATTTT. Translating it yields CASSVGSGANQPQHF. The rearrangement joins TRBV9 to TRBJ1-5; TRBD1 is a possible D gene (6 bases). Trimming stripped 0 bases from V and 4 bases from J, with 11 bases between. The CDR3 covers 15 residues. The germline gives CDR1 SGDLS, CDR2 YYNGEE.

V usage is TRBV4-3 and J usage is TRBJ2-7; perhaps TRBD1 as D (5 bases). V was shortened by 4 bases and J by 1 base, with 11 bases between the two germline ends. Germline V gene sequence: CDR1 LGHNA, CDR2 YSLEER. The CDR3 is 14 amino acids. The CDR3 DNA reads as TGCGCCAGCAGCCCCTTTAGACAGTCCTACGAGCAGTACTTC. This translates into CASSPFRQSYEQYF.

The chain combines TRBV20-1 with TRBJ2-3, with 7 nucleotides matching TRBD1. The CDR3 is made up of 14 amino acids. Looked up from germline, CDR1 is DFQATT and CDR2 is SNEGSKA (reference sequence). J lost 4 bases, V lost 3 bases, and 7 bases had no gene match. The CDR3 region has the DNA TGCAGTGCTAGTCCAGGGGGTAGCTCAGATACGCAGTATTTT. This gives the protein CSASPGGSSDTQYF.

This sequence joins TRBV12-3 or TRBV12-4 and TRBJ1-1, with a weak D call TRBD1 (6 bases). The CDR3 sequence is 11 residues long. Trimming removed 5 bases at V and 11 bases at J, with 12 bases between. The CDR3 is CASSPRGGAFF. The CDR3 bases are TGTGCCAGCAGTCCTAGGGGGGGGGCTTTCTTT.

The rearrangement joins TRBV2 to TRBJ2-6, with a possible D match to TRBD2 (6 bases). The germline V gene encodes CDR1 SNHLY and CDR2 FYNNEI. This CDR3 is 15 amino acids long. Trimming cost V 3 bases and J 4 bases, with 10 bases left between them. Here the CDR3 DNA reads TGTGCCAGCAGTGAGGAGGGGAAAGGGGCCAACGTCCTGACTTTC. Its protein is CASSEEGKGANVLTF.

The chain uses TRBV7-2 and TRBJ2-5; 9 bases align to TRBD2. The CDR3 spans 16 residues. With V trimmed by 3 bases and J by 0 bases, 5 bases remained unmatched. CDR1 SGHTA and CDR2 FQGNSA come from the germline V gene. The chain's CDR3 is CASSLERGAYQETQYF. The CDR3 region has the DNA TGTGCCAGCAGCTTGGAGCGGGGGGCTTACCAAGAGACCCAGTACTTC.

With respect to this clone: One end of the junction does not line up with germline, which may come from a read error. The CDR3 DNA follows: TGTGCCACAAGTGACACTACCGGGACAAAAAGCGTCCTGACTTTC. Translating it yields CATSDTTGTKSVLTF. V gene TRBV24-1 combines with J gene TRBJ2-6; D perhaps matches TRBD1 (6 bases). Germline loops: CDR1 KGHDR, CDR2 SFDVKD. The CDR3 has 15 residues.

The CDR3 here is CASSVFNLRAESRTGELFF. Written as DNA, the CDR3 is TGTGCCAGCAGTGTATTTAATCTCCGAGCGGAAAGCCGCACCGGGGAGCTGTTTTTT. The V call is TRBV6-1, the J call TRBJ2-2; D possibly corresponds to TRBD2 (5 bases). The CDR3 sequence is 19 residues long. V was cut by 4 bases and J by 4 bases, with 25 bases left in between. CDR1 and CDR2 (germline): MNHNS, SASEGT.

V gene TRBV2 combines with J gene TRBJ1-6, with D possibly matching TRBD1 (6 bases). This CDR3 region has 16 residues. Germline V gene sequence: CDR1 SNHLY, CDR2 FYNNEI. Deletions cut 6 bases from V and 5 bases from J, with 17 bases between. The CDR3 here is CASSLMGADNNSPLHF. The CDR3 region has the DNA TGTGCCAGCAGCTTAATGGGGGCAGACAATAATTCACCCCTCCACTTT.

The rearrangement uses TRBV5-1 and TRBJ1-5; TRBD1 agrees at 9 bases. The CDR3 sequence is 14 residues long. The J segment lost 6 bases and the V segment lost 4 bases, leaving 5 bases of the junction unmatched. The germline V gene has CDR1 SGHRS and CDR2 YFSETQ. CDR3 in amino acids: CASSPGQGRQPQHF. The CDR3 bases are TGCGCCAGCAGCCCAGGACAGGGGCGTCAGCCCCAGCATTTT.

This chain uses TRBV5-6 with TRBJ2-2; 13 nucleotides line up with TRBD2. The germline V gene encodes CDR1 SGHDT and CDR2 YYEEEE. The V and J ends lost 2 bases and 5 bases, in that order; junction bases with no gene match: 9. The CDR3 contains 18 residues. CDR3 DNA sequence: TGTGCCAGCAGCTTTTCTGTCCCGGGACTAGCGGGGACCGGGGAGCTGTTTTTT. It yields the protein CASSFSVPGLAGTGELFF.